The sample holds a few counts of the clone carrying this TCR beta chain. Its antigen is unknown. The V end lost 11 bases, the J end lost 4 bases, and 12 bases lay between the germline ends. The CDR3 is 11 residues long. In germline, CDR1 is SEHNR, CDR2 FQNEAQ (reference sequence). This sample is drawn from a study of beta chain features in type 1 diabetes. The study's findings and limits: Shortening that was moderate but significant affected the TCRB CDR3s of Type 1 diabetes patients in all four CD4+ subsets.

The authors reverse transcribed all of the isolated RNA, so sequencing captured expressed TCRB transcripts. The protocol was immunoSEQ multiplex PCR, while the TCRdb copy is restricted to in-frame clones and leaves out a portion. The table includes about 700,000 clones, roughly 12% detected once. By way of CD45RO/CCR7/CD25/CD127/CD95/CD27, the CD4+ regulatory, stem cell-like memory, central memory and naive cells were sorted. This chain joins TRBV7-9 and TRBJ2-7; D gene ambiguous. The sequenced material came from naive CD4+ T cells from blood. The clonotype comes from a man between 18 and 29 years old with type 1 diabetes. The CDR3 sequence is CAGAAAYEQYF. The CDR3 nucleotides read TGTGCCGGTGCGGCAGCTTACGAGCAGTACTTC.